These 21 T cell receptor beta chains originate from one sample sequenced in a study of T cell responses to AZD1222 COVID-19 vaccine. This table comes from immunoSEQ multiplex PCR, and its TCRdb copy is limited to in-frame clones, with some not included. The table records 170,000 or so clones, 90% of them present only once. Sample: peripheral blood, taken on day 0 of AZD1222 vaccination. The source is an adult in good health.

DNA for the CDR3: TGTGCCACCAGCAGAGGCTGGGCAGACAACTATGGCTACACCTTC. It translates to CATSRGWADNYGYTF. The chain carries TRBV15 and TRBJ1-2; D is ambiguous. CDR1 and CDR2 (germline): LNHNV, YYDKDF (reference sequence). The length of the CDR3 is 15 residues. Trimming cost V 1 base and J 2 bases, with 11 bases left between them.

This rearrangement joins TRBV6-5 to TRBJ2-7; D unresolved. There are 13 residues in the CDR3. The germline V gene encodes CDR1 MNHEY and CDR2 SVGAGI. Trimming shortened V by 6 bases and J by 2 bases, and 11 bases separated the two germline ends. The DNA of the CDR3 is TGTGCCAGCAGGGCGACTGGAGCCTACGAGCAGTACTTC. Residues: CASRATGAYEQYF.

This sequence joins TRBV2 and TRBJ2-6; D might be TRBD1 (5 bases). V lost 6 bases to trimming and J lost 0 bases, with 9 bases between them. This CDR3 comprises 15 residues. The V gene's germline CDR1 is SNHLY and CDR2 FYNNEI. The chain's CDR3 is CASSLQASGANVLTF. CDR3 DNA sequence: TGTGCCAGCAGCCTACAGGCCTCTGGGGCCAACGTCCTGACTTTC.

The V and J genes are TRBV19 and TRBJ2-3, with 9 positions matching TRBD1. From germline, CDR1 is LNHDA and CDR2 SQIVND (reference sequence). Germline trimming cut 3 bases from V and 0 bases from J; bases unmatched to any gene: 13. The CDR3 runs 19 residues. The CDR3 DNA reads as TGTGCCAGTAGTATGAGCCCCGGGACAGGGTCTTTTAGCACAGATACGCAGTATTTT. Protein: CASSMSPGTGSFSTDTQYF.

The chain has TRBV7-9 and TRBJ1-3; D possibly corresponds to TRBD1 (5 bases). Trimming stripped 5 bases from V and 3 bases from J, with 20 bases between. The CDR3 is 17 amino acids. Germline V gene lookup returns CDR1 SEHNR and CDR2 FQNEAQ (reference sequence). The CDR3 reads CASSTQTAELFGNTIYF. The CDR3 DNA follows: TGTGCCAGCAGCACTCAGACAGCCGAGCTCTTTGGAAACACCATATATTTT.

Here the CDR3 reads CASSYRNQPQHF. CDR3 sequence (DNA): TGTGCCAGCAGTTACCGGAATCAGCCCCAGCATTTT. The V call is TRBV6-2 or TRBV6-3, the J call TRBJ1-5; D not certain. Trimming cost V 2 bases and J 4 bases, with 3 bases left between them. Germline CDR1 reads MNHEY; CDR2 reads SVGEGT. The CDR3 is 12 amino acids.

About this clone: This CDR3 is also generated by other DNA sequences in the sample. The CDR3 is CASSLSSYEQYF. The CDR3 DNA follows: TGTGCCAGCAGCCTTTCCTCCTACGAGCAGTACTTC. This chain links TRBV3-1 (or the pseudogene TRBV3-2) with TRBJ2-7; D is uncertain. The germline CDR1 and CDR2 sequences are LGHDT and YNNKEL (reference sequence). V was shortened by 4 bases and J by 0 bases, with 4 bases between the two germline ends. The CDR3 has 12 amino acids.

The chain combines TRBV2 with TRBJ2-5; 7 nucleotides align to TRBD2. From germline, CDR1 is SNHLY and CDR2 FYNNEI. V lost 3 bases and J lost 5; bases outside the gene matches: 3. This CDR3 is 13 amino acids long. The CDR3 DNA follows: TGTGCCAGCAGTGAGTTGGGGGGGGAGACCCAGTACTTC. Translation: CASSELGGETQYF.

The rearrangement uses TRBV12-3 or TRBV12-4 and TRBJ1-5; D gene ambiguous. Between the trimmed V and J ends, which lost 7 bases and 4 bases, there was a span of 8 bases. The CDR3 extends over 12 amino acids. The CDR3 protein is CASTTANQPQHF. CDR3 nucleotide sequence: TGTGCCAGCACGACGGCGAATCAGCCCCAGCATTTT.

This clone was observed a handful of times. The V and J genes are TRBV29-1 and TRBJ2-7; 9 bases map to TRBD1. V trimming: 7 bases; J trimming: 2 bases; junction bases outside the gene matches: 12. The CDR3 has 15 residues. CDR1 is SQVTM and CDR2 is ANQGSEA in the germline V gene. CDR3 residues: CSASPDRGETYEQYF. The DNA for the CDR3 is TGCAGCGCCTCGCCGGACAGGGGTGAAACCTACGAGCAGTACTTC.

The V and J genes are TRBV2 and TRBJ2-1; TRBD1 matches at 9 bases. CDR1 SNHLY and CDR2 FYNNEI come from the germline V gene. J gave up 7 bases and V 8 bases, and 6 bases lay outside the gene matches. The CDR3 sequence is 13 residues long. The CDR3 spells CASGGQGGNEQFF. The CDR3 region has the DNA TGTGCCAGCGGGGGACAGGGAGGGAATGAGCAGTTCTTC.

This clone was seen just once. CDR3 sequence reads: CASRGGYNEQFF. For the CDR3, the DNA is TGTGCCAGCAGGGGGGGTTACAATGAGCAGTTCTTC. This chain joins TRBV5-4 and TRBJ2-1, with a weak D call TRBD2 (6 bases). This CDR3 spans 12 amino acids. CDR1 and CDR2 (germline): SGHNT, YYREEE (reference sequence). V lost 5 bases to trimming and J lost 4 bases, with 7 bases between them.

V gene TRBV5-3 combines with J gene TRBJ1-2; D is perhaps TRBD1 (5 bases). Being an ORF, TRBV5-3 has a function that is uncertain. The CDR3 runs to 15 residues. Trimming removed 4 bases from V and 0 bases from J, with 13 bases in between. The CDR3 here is CARSVSRAPNYGYTF. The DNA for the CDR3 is TGTGCCAGAAGCGTTTCCAGGGCACCTAACTATGGCTACACCTTC.

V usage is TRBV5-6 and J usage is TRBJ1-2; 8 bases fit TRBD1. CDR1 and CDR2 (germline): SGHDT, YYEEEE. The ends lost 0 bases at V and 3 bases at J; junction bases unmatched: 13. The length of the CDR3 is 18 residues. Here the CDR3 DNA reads TGTGCCAGCAGCTTGGGAAACGGGCCAGGGGGCCCTTACTATGGCTACACCTTC. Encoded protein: CASSLGNGPGGPYYGYTF.

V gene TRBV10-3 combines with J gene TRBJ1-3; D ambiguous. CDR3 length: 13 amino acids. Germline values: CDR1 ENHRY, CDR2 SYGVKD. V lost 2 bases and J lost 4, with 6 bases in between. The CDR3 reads CAISEGSGNTIYF. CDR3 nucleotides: TGTGCCATCAGTGAGGGTTCGGGAAACACCATATATTTT.

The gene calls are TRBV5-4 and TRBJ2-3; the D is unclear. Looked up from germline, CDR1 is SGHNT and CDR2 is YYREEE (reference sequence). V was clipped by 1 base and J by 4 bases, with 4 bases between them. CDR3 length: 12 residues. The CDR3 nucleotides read TGTGCCAGCAGCTTGTCGGCAGATACGCAGTATTTT. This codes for CASSLSADTQYF.

This chain's CDR3 is CASRYGQGATGELFF. The CDR3 DNA reads as TGTGCCAGCAGATACGGACAGGGGGCCACCGGGGAGCTGTTTTTT. J is TRBJ2-2 and V is TRBV7-3; 11 nucleotides align to TRBD1. Germline V CDR1 and CDR2: SGHTA, FQGTGA. V dropped 6 bases and J dropped 4; count of bases not matched to a gene: 4. This CDR3 spans 15 amino acids.

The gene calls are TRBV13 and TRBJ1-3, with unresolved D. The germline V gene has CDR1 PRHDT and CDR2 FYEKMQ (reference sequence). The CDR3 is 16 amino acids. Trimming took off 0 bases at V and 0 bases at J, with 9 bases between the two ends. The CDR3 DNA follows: TGTGCCAGCAGCTTAGGCTATGGTCACTCTGGAAACACCATATATTTT. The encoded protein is CASSLGYGHSGNTIYF.

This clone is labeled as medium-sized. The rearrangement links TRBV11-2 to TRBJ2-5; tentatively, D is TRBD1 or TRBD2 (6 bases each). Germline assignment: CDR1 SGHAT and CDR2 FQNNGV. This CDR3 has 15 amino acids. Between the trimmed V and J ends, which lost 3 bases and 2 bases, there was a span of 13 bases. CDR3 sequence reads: CASSFWGAPQETQYF. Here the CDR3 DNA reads TGTGCCAGCAGCTTTTGGGGGGCCCCTCAAGAGACCCAGTACTTC.

The CDR3 sequence is CAISESMGLGTF. The CDR3 DNA reads as TGTGCCATCAGTGAGTCGATGGGACTAGGCACCTTC. The rearrangement uses TRBV10-3 and TRBJ1-2; tentatively, D is TRBD1 (5 bases). This CDR3 is built from 12 residues. Germline loops: CDR1 ENHRY, CDR2 SYGVKD. Trimming removed 0 bases from V and 13 bases from J, with 12 bases in between.

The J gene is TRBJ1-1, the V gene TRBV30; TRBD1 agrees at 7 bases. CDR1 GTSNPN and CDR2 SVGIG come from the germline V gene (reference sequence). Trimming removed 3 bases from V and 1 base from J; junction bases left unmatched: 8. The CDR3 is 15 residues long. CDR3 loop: CAWRTAGGENTEAFF. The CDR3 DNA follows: TGTGCCTGGAGAACGGCAGGGGGTGAGAACACTGAAGCTTTCTTT.